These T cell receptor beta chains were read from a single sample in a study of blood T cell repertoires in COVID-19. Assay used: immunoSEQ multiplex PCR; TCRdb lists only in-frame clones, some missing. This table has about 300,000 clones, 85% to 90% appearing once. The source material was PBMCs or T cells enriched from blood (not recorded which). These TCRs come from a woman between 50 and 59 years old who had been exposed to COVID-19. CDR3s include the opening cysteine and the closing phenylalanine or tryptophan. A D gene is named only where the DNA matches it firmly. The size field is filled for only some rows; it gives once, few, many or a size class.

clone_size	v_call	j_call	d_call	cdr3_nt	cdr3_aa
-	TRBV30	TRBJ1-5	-	TGTGCCTGGAGTAAGGGGGTCAGGCGCGAAAATCAGCCCCAGCATTTT	CAWSKGVRRENQPQHF
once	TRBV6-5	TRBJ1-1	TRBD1	TGTGCCAGCAGGATACAGGGGAGGACTGAAGCTTTCTTT	CASRIQGRTEAFF
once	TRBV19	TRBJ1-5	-	TGTGCCAGTAGTATATGGGCTCACGGGAGGAGCAATCAGCCCCAGCATTTT	CASSIWAHGRSNQPQHF
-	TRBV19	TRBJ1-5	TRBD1	TGTGCCAGTATCCTAACAGGGGGCCTTCAGCCCCAGCATTTT	CASILTGGLQPQHF
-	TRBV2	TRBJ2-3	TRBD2	TGTGCCAGCAGTGCCCGGGGGGGATCCACAGATACGCAGTATTTT	CASSARGGSTDTQYF
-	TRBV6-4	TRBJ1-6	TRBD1	TGTGCCAGCTCGACAGGGAATAATTCACCCCTCCACTTT	CASSTGNNSPLHF
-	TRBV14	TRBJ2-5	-	TGTGCCAGCAGCCAAGAGGGTCCAGGGGAGAAGACCCAGTACTTC	CASSQEGPGEKTQYF
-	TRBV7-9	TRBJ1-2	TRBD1	TGTGCCAGCAGCTTATGGACAGGGTTTAACTATGGCTACACCTTC	CASSLWTGFNYGYTF
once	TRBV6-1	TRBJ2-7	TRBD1	TGTGCCAGCAGTGAAGGGACAGGGGGCTACGAGCAGTACTTC	CASSEGTGGYEQYF
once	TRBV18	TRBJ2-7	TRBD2	TGTGCCAGCTCACCAAGGACTAGCGTACACTACGAGCAGTACTTC	CASSPRTSVHYEQYF
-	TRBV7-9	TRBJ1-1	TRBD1	TGTGCCAGCAGCCCGCCGGCAGGGGGAGCTTTCTTT	CASSPPAGGAFF
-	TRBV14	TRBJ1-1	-	TGTGCCAGCAGCCAGGAGACGAACACTGAAGCTTTCTTT	CASSQETNTEAFF
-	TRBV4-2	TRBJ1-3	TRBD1	TGTGCCAGCAGCCAAGATGAATTAGGGGGCTTCTCTGGAAACACCATATATTTT	CASSQDELGGFSGNTIYF
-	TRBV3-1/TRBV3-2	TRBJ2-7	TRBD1	TGTGCCAGCAGCCCCCGGGACAGGGGTTCCCTCTCCGAGCAGTACTTC	CASSPRDRGSLSEQYF
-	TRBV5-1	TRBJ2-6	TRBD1	TGCGCCAGCAGCTTAACCGGGACAGGGGGCGCTGGGGCCAACGTCCTGACTTTC	CASSLTGTGGAGANVLTF
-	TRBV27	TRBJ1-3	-	TGTGCCAGCCACTCAGAGCTATCTTATCCTCATCGGGATTCCTCTGGAAACACCATATATTTT	CASHSELSYPHRDSSGNTIYF
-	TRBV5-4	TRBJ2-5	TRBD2	TGTGCCAGCAGCCATCCGGGACTAGCGTCGGAGACCCAGTACTTC	CASSHPGLASETQYF
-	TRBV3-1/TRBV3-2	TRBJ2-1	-	TGTGCCAGCAGCCCCGTCCTTTCCTACAATGAGCAGTTCTTC	CASSPVLSYNEQFF
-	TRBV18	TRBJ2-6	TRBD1	TGTGCCAGCTCACTATTCGGACGGGACAGGCACAACTCTGGGGCCAACGTCCTGACTTTC	CASSLFGRDRHNSGANVLTF
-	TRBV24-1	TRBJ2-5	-	TGTGCCACCAGTGACCCCCGGGGGGCGCGGGACCAAGAGACCCAGTACTTC	CATSDPRGARDQETQYF
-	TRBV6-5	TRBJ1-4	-	TGTGCCAGCAGTTACGAGGCAGGGAACGATGAAAAACTGTTTTTT	CASSYEAGNDEKLFF
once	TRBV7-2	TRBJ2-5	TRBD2	TGTGCCAGCAGCTTGGGTAGCGGGGGCCAAGAGACCCAGTACTTC	CASSLGSGGQETQYF
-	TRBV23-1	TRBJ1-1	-	TGCGCCAGCAGCCCGGCGGGGGCTCGAGTCGCGACTGAAGCTTTCTTT	CASSPAGARVATEAFF
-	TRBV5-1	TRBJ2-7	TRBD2	TGCGCCAGCAGCCCAGGACTAGCGGGGTCAGAGCAGTACTTC	CASSPGLAGSEQYF
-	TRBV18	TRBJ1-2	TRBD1	TGTGCCAGCTCAGATTCCCCCCATCACAGGGGTGGGTATGGCTACACCTTC	CASSDSPHHRGGYGYTF
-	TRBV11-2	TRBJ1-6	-	TGTGCCAGCAGCTTGACTGGGACTGATCGGGGTTCACCCCTCCACTTT	CASSLTGTDRGSPLHF
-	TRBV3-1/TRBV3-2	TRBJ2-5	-	TGTGCCAGCAGCCAATGGCACTCCACAGGTACAGAGACCCAGTACTTC	CASSQWHSTGTETQYF
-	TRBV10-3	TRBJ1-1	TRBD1	TGTGCCATCAGCAGGACAGGGAGAGACACTGAAGCTTTCTTT	CAISRTGRDTEAFF
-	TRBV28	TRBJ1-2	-	TGTGCCAGCCTGAAGGGAGACAGGAACCATGGCTACACCTTC	CASLKGDRNHGYTF
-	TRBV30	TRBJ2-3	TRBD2	TGTGCCTGGGGACTAGCGGGGGGGCCAGATACGCAGTATTTT	CAWGLAGGPDTQYF
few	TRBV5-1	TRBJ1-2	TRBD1	TGCGCCAGCAGCCCGGGACAGGGGTATGGCTACACCTTC	CASSPGQGYGYTF
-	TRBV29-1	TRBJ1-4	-	TGCAGCGTGGGCCCCTCGGATGAAAAACTGTTTTTT	CSVGPSDEKLFF
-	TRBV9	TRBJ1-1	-	TGTGCCAGCAGCCCTGGGGGGGCGCTAGGAGGGATGAACACTGAAGCTTTCTTT	CASSPGGALGGMNTEAFF
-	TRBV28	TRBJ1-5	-	TGTGCCAGCAGTCTCCGGGTGGAGCAGCCCCAGCATTTT	CASSLRVEQPQHF
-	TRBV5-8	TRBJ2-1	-	TGTGCCAGCAGCTTGGGCGGCGGGGAGTTCTACAATGAGCAGTTCTTC	CASSLGGGEFYNEQFF
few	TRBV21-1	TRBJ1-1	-	TGTGCCAGCAGCAAAGAAGTTGGACTGACGCGGGGCACTGAAGCTTTCTTT	CASSKEVGLTRGTEAFF
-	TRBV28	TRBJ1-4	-	TGTGCCAGCAGTCCCCGCCGCGTTGAAAAACTGTTTTTT	CASSPRRVEKLFF
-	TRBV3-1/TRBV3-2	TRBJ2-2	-	TGTGCCAGCAGCCAAGATTACCGGGTGAACACCGGGGAGCTGTTTTTT	CASSQDYRVNTGELFF
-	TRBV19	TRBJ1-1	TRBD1	TGTGCCAGTAAGCCCGGGACAGGCGGCACTGAAGCTTTCTTT	CASKPGTGGTEAFF
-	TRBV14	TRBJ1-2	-	TGTGCCAGCAGCCGGGAGTTAAACTATGGCTACACCTTC	CASSRELNYGYTF
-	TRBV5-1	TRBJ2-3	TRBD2	TGCGCCAGCAGCTTGGGGATGGGGGAGGGCGATACGCAGTATTTT	CASSLGMGEGDTQYF
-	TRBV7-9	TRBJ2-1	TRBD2	TGTGCCAGCAGCTTTAGCGGGGGGGACACCTACAATGAGCAGTTCTTC	CASSFSGGDTYNEQFF
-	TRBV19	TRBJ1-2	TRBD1	TGTGCCAGTAGTACCCAGACAGGGCGGGGCTACACCTTC	CASSTQTGRGYTF
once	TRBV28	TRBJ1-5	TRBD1	TGTGCCAGCAACCCAGGGGGCGCAAATCAGCCCCAGCATTTT	CASNPGGANQPQHF
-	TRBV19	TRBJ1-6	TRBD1	TGTGCCAGTAGTATCGACAGGGATAATTCACCCCTCTACTTT	CASSIDRDNSPLYF
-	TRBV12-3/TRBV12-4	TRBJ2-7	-	TGTGCCAGCAGTTCCGACAGATCCTACGAGCAGTACTTC	CASSSDRSYEQYF
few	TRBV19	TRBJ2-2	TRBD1	TGTGCCAGTAAGACCGGACAGGGGAACACCGGGGAGCTGTTTTTT	CASKTGQGNTGELFF
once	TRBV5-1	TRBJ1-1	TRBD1	TGCGCCAGCAGCCCGACAGGGGTGAACACTGAAGCTTTCTTT	CASSPTGVNTEAFF
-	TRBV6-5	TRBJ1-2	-	TGTGCCAGCAGTTACTCAGGGGCGCAGAGCTATGGCTACACCTTC	CASSYSGAQSYGYTF
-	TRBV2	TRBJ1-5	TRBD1	TGTGCCAGCAGCACGGGACAGGGAAATCAGCCCCAGCATTTT	CASSTGQGNQPQHF
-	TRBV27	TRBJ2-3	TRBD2	TGTGCCAGCAGTTTACGGACTAGGGAAGATACGCAGTATTTT	CASSLRTREDTQYF
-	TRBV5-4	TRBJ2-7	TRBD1	TGTGCCAGCAGGGCGGGACAGGGCTTCTCCTACGAGCAGTACTTC	CASRAGQGFSYEQYF
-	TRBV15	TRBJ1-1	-	TGTGCCACCAGCAGAGATCGAGGAGATAACACTGAAGCTTTCTTT	CATSRDRGDNTEAFF
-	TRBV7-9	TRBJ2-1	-	TGTGCCAAGCCGTCACAGGAGTTCGGCGATGAGCAGTTCTTC	CAKPSQEFGDEQFF
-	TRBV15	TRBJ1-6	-	TGTGCCACCAGCGAGGGAGGGTATTCACCCCTCCACTTT	CATSEGGYSPLHF